Below are 21 T cell receptor beta chains sequenced from a single sample in a study of blood T cell repertoires in COVID-19. Produced via immunoSEQ multiplex PCR; TCRdb's table is partial and in-frame only. The profile shows approximately 150,000 clones, approximately 84% of them singletons. The sample comprised peripheral blood. The source is a woman of 80 years or more with acute or convalescent COVID-19.

This sequence joins TRBV19 and TRBJ1-5, with D perhaps matching TRBD1 (6 bases). CDR1 is LNHDA and CDR2 is SQIVND in the germline V gene (reference sequence). The V and J ends lost 3 bases and 5 bases respectively, with 14 bases between them. The CDR3 has 15 amino acids. Here the CDR3 reads CASSMRGAGDQPQHF. CDR3 DNA sequence: TGTGCCAGTAGTATGCGGGGGGCTGGGGATCAGCCCCAGCATTTT. The full variable domain, in which reference TRBV19 and TRBJ1-5 provide the parts outside the CDR3, is DGGITQSPKYLFRKEGQNVTLSCEQNLNHDAMYWYRQDPGQGLRLIYYSQIVNDFQKGDIAEGYSVSREKKESFPLTVTSAQKNPTAFYLCASSMRGAGDQPQHFGDGTRLSIL.

The chain uses TRBV7-2 and TRBJ2-6; 9 bases agree with TRBD2. This CDR3 comprises 18 residues. V lost 7 bases and J lost 3; bases outside the gene matches: 13. CDR1 SGHTA and CDR2 FQGNSA come from the germline V gene. The DNA of the CDR3 is TGTGCCAGCAAAAACAAGGGGCTAGCGGGATTTGGGGCCAACGTCCTGACTTTC. Protein product: CASKNKGLAGFGANVLTF.

J is TRBJ1-4 and V is TRBV9; 7 bases map to TRBD1. This CDR3 region has 14 residues. CDR1 is SGDLS and CDR2 is YYNGEE in the germline V gene. The ends lost 0 bases at V and 7 bases at J; junction bases unmatched: 3. CDR3 residues: CASSVGQGSEKLFF. DNA of the CDR3: TGTGCCAGCAGCGTAGGACAGGGAAGTGAAAAACTGTTTTTT.

V is TRBV5-1 and J is TRBJ1-6; D uncertain. The CDR3 has 14 amino acids. Trimming stripped 0 bases from V and 8 bases from J, with 9 bases between. Germline values: CDR1 SGHRS, CDR2 YFSETQ. The CDR3 loop reads CASSLAGSDSPLHF. The CDR3 region has the DNA TGCGCCAGCAGCTTGGCCGGGTCAGATTCACCCCTCCACTTT.

The rearrangement joins TRBV19 to TRBJ2-3, with 9 bases identical to TRBD1. The length of the CDR3 is 13 residues. Germline assignment: CDR1 LNHDA and CDR2 SQIVND (reference sequence). V shed 8 bases, J shed 6 bases, and the junction held 6 bases outside the gene matches. The CDR3, as DNA: TGTGCCAGTGGACAGGGGAGCGGGGATACGCAGTATTTT. This translates into CASGQGSGDTQYF.

This chain links TRBV5-4 with TRBJ2-7; 7 bases are a match to TRBD1. CDR1 is SGHNT and CDR2 is YYREEE in the germline V gene (reference sequence). With 1 base clipped from V and 5 bases from J, the junction kept 6 bases outside the gene matches. This CDR3 comprises 14 residues. The CDR3 loop reads CASSLRSGGNEQYF. CDR3 nucleotides: TGTGCCAGCAGCTTGAGGTCAGGGGGAAACGAGCAGTACTTC.

This clone was observed once. This chain uses TRBV7-9 with TRBJ1-4; 10 nucleotides agree with TRBD1. Losses at the gene ends were 4 bases for V and 4 bases for J; bases not matched to a gene: 3. The CDR3 length is 15 residues. CDR1 is SEHNR, CDR2 FQNEAQ, per germline (reference sequence). CDR3 region: CASSWTGGINEKLFF. The CDR3, as DNA: TGTGCCAGCAGCTGGACAGGGGGGATTAATGAAAAACTGTTTTTT.

V usage is TRBV30 and J usage is TRBJ2-7; no definite D call. Trimming left V 0 bases short and J 4 bases short, with 7 bases between. Germline V gives CDR1 GTSNPN, CDR2 SVGIG (reference sequence). The CDR3 runs 12 residues. In DNA form, the CDR3 reads TGTGCCTGGAGTGTATCGGGTTACGAGCAGTACTTC. Its protein is CAWSVSGYEQYF.

This clone appeared a single time. The chain has TRBV5-6 and TRBJ1-1; tentatively, D is TRBD1 (6 bases). V gave up 2 bases and J gave up 1 base, with 12 bases separating them. Per the germline V gene, CDR1 is SGHDT and CDR2 is YYEEEE. The CDR3 runs to 15 residues. The CDR3 DNA follows: TGTGCCAGCAGCTTCTACCAGGGGAGGAACACTGAAGCTTTCTTT. The encoded protein is CASSFYQGRNTEAFF.

The chain uses TRBV28 and TRBJ1-6, with unresolved D. The CDR3 runs 18 residues. Germline V gene lookup returns CDR1 MDHEN and CDR2 SYDVKM. The germline V and J ends were trimmed by 7 bases and 0 bases, with 19 bases remaining between them. The CDR3 sequence is CASTKSYGLSSYNSPLHF. The CDR3 bases are TGTGCCAGCACTAAATCCTACGGTCTTAGCTCCTATAATTCACCCCTCCACTTT.

This chain connects TRBV5-1 to TRBJ2-7; maybe TRBD2 (6 bases). With 4 bases removed from V and 2 bases from J, the gap between germline ends came to 13 bases. This CDR3 comprises 14 residues. The germline CDR1 and CDR2 sequences are SGHRS and YFSETQ. CDR3: CASSRTSSAYEQYF. The CDR3 DNA is TGCGCCAGCAGCCGAACTAGCAGTGCCTACGAGCAGTACTTC.

The V call is TRBV5-4, the J call TRBJ2-5; D uncertain. The CDR3 extends over 14 amino acids. Germline V lookup: CDR1 SGHNT, CDR2 YYREEE (reference sequence). The germline V and J ends were trimmed by 3 bases and 4 bases, with 13 bases remaining between them. CDR3 sequence reads: CASSSGLVPETQYF. CDR3 DNA: TGTGCCAGCAGCTCAGGATTGGTACCAGAGACCCAGTACTTC.

The J gene is TRBJ1-2, the V gene TRBV7-8; D is unclear. This CDR3 has 13 residues. Germline CDR1 SGHVS, CDR2 FQNEAQ. V was clipped by 1 base and J by 2 bases, with 5 bases between them. As DNA, the CDR3 is TGTGCCAGCAGCTTAGAACGGAACTATGGCTACACCTTC. This gives the protein CASSLERNYGYTF.

The chain recombines TRBV12-3 or TRBV12-4 with TRBJ1-2, with 8 bases fitting TRBD1. The CDR3 consists of 13 residues. Trimming removed 6 bases from V and 2 bases from J; junction bases left unmatched: 2. Here the CDR3 DNA reads TGTGCCAGCAGCCGACAGGGGAACTATGGCTACACCTTC. Protein product: CASSRQGNYGYTF.

The CDR3 DNA follows: TGTGCCAGCAGCTTTGGACCGACTAGCGGGTTCGCCGGGGAGCTGTTTTTT. Its protein is CASSFGPTSGFAGELFF. This chain links TRBV12-1 with TRBJ2-2; TRBD2 is the table's D call and was not checked against the DNA. TRBV12-1 is a listed pseudogene. There are 17 residues in the CDR3.

V gene TRBV7-9 combines with J gene TRBJ1-4; TRBD1 might be the D (5 bases). V gave up 5 bases and J gave up 5 bases, with 15 bases separating them. The germline V gene encodes CDR1 SEHNR and CDR2 FQNEAQ (reference sequence). This CDR3 is 15 amino acids long. The CDR3 region is CASSPPGGGNEKLFF. In nucleotides, the CDR3 is TGTGCCAGCAGCCCCCCGGGGGGAGGAAATGAAAAACTGTTTTTT.

The CDR3 nucleotides read TGTGCCAGCAGTTCAAGGACAGGGGCCAACGTCCTGACTTTC. Protein sequence: CASSSRTGANVLTF. The chain is built from TRBV6-6 and TRBJ2-6; possible D gene TRBD1, 5 bases. Trimming removed 4 bases at V and 4 bases at J, with 8 bases between. CDR1 MNHNY and CDR2 SVGAGI come from the germline V gene (reference sequence). The CDR3 contains 14 residues.

The CDR3 DNA reads as TGTGCCAGCTCACTACAGGCCTCTGGAAACACCATATATTTT. This encodes CASSLQASGNTIYF. The chain carries TRBV18 and TRBJ1-3, with D maybe TRBD1 (5 bases). V lost 4 bases and J 0 bases, leaving 7 bases between the germline ends. This CDR3 is 14 amino acids long. Germline V gene lookup returns CDR1 KGHSH and CDR2 LQKENI.

This clone has a handful of counts. The sample carries other DNA sequences with the same CDR3. The J gene is TRBJ1-2, the V gene TRBV30; 7 nucleotides align to TRBD1. This CDR3 has 12 residues. Germline CDR1 and CDR2: GTSNPN and SVGIG (reference sequence). Trimming at V came to 0 bases and at J to 5 bases, leaving 0 bases not matched to a gene. This CDR3 reads CAWSVQGYGYTF. Here the CDR3 DNA reads TGTGCCTGGAGTGTACAGGGGTATGGCTACACCTTC. The full variable domain, completed using reference TRBV30 and TRBJ1-2, is SQTIHQWPATLVQPVGSPLSLECTVEGTSNPNLYWYRQAAGRGLQLLFYSVGIGQISSEVPQNLSASRPQDRQFILSSKKLLLSDSGFYLCAWSVQGYGYTFGSGTRLTVV.

The genes are TRBV11-3 and TRBJ2-5; tentative D call: TRBD1 (5 bases). The length of the CDR3 is 15 residues. Germline loops: CDR1 SGHNT, CDR2 YENEEA. V was trimmed by 0 bases and J by 1 base, leaving 9 bases between them. The CDR3 loop is CASSLEGRAQETQYF. Here the CDR3 DNA reads TGTGCCAGCAGCTTAGAGGGCAGGGCCCAAGAGACCCAGTACTTC.

The chain has TRBV4-3 and TRBJ2-5, with D possibly matching TRBD1 (6 bases). Trimming pared 0 bases from V and 9 bases from J, leaving 14 bases between. Germline lookup yields CDR1 LGHNA and CDR2 YSLEER. The CDR3 is 14 amino acids. The CDR3 DNA sequence: TGCGCCAGCAGCCAAGAAGCCGTAAAGGGGGCCCAGTACTTC. It translates to CASSQEAVKGAQYF.